Following are 3 T cell receptor beta chains from one sample sequenced in a study of CD8+ T cells in alopecia areata. Treatment meaning: oral pan-JAK inhibitor, 5-10 mg twice daily. RNA extraction and reverse transcription yielded cDNA as sequencing template. TCRdb's table, derived via immunoSEQ multiplex PCR, lists solely in-frame clones and lacks some. This table holds some 130,000 clones, 50% to 65% found once. The specimen was CD8+ T cells sorted from blood, collected at week 4, from a patient treated with tofacitinib. Receptors originate from a human donor with alopecia areata.

The CDR3 loop reads CASSLSSTGGDGYTF. The CDR3 DNA is TGTGCCAGCAGCTTAAGTTCCACAGGGGGCGATGGCTACACCTTC. The chain combines TRBV7-6 with TRBJ1-2, with 9 nucleotides matching TRBD1. The length of the CDR3 is 15 residues. After removal of 2 bases from V and 6 bases from J, the junction contained 7 bases not matched to a gene. The germline CDR1 and CDR2 sequences are SGHVS and FNYEAQ.

The V and J genes are TRBV18 and TRBJ2-7, with D tentatively TRBD1 (5 bases). V shed 3 bases and J shed 3 bases, with 15 bases lying between them. Germline CDR1 and CDR2: KGHSH and LQKENI. The CDR3 loop spans 15 amino acids. CDR3 DNA sequence: TGTGCCAGCTCACCCTACCGACAGAACTTCTACGAGCAGTACTTC. It codes for CASSPYRQNFYEQYF.

The rearrangement uses TRBV9 and TRBJ2-1, with 9 nucleotides matching TRBD1. The CDR3 is made up of 15 amino acids. Trimming cost V 4 bases and J 8 bases; bases outside gene matches: 10. Germline lookup yields CDR1 SGDLS and CDR2 YYNGEE. Here the CDR3 reads CASSPEGQGLYEQFF. In nucleotides, the CDR3 is TGTGCCAGCAGCCCAGAGGGACAGGGACTTTATGAGCAGTTCTTC.